These 24 T cell receptor beta chains were all obtained from the same sample, sequenced in a study of blood T cell repertoires in COVID-19. Method: immunoSEQ multiplex PCR; TCRdb's copy keeps in-frame clones and lacks some. The repertoire has over 90,000 clones, around four fifths of them found once; the top ten carry roughly 4.4%. Sequenced input: peripheral blood. Receptors were obtained from a human donor in a cohort sampled during active COVID-19.

The chain links TRBV7-3 to TRBJ2-3; no firm D call. This CDR3 has 14 residues. Germline V gene data show CDR1 as SGHTA and CDR2 as FQGTGA. Between the trimmed V and J ends, which lost 4 bases and 0 bases, there was a span of 8 bases. CDR3 DNA sequence: TGTGCCAGCAGCTCCCGGTATAGCACAGATACGCAGTATTTT. This sequence encodes CASSSRYSTDTQYF.

The chain combines TRBV19 with TRBJ1-5; 7 bases match TRBD1. V shed 7 bases and J 3 bases; nucleotides not matched to a gene: 12. The CDR3 contains 16 residues. The germline V gene has CDR1 LNHDA and CDR2 SQIVND (reference sequence). This CDR3 reads CASIPAAGGFNQPQHF. The CDR3 bases are TGTGCCAGTATCCCTGCGGCAGGGGGATTCAATCAGCCCCAGCATTTT. Variable domain in full (rest from reference TRBV19 and TRBJ1-5): DGGITQSPKYLFRKEGQNVTLSCEQNLNHDAMYWYRQDPGQGLRLIYYSQIVNDFQKGDIAEGYSVSREKKESFPLTVTSAQKNPTAFYLCASIPAAGGFNQPQHFGDGTRLSIL.

This chain uses TRBV18 with TRBJ1-2, with D maybe TRBD1 (6 bases). CDR3 length: 19 residues. Germline CDR1 reads KGHSH; CDR2 reads LQKENI. The V end lost 0 bases, the J end lost 6 bases, and 26 bases lay between the germline ends. CDR3 DNA: TGTGCCAGCTCACCACCTTCTGTACAGGGTGGATCTTCGGGTGATGGCTACACCTTC. Its translation: CASSPPSVQGGSSGDGYTF.

The rearrangement joins TRBV6-2 or TRBV6-3 to TRBJ2-1, with D perhaps matching TRBD2 (7 bases). CDR1 is MNHEY and CDR2 is SVGEGT in the germline V gene. Trimming left V 8 bases short and J 0 bases short, with 23 bases between. There are 18 residues in the CDR3. CDR3 in amino acids: CASRPRQGGGSSYNEQFF. The CDR3 nucleotides are TGTGCCAGCCGCCCCCGACAAGGGGGGGGCAGCTCCTACAATGAGCAGTTCTTC.

This chain joins TRBV6-2 or TRBV6-3 and TRBJ1-1; D is undetermined. CDR3 size: 14 residues. Trimming cost V 4 bases and J 8 bases, with 17 bases left between them. Germline lookup yields CDR1 MNHEY and CDR2 SVGEGT. CDR3 bases: TGTGCCAGCAGTTCCCCTCCCCCTCTTTCCGAAGCTTTCTTT. It codes for CASSSPPPLSEAFF.

The rearrangement joins TRBV18 to TRBJ2-3; 7 nucleotides line up with TRBD1. Unmatched junction bases numbered 8, after V lost 8 bases and J lost 0 bases. From germline, CDR1 is KGHSH and CDR2 LQKENI. This CDR3 has 15 amino acids. The DNA for the CDR3 is TGTGCCAGCCACAGGGGCGTAGGAAGCACAGATACGCAGTATTTT. Protein product: CASHRGVGSTDTQYF.

V gene TRBV5-4 combines with J gene TRBJ2-5; 12 bases line up with TRBD2. CDR1 is SGHNT, CDR2 YYREEE, per germline (reference sequence). This CDR3 contains 18 residues. Losses at the gene ends were 4 bases for V and 3 bases for J; bases not matched to a gene: 13. The CDR3 loop reads CASSLTPWTSGIEETQYF. CDR3 coding DNA: TGTGCCAGCAGCCTAACACCCTGGACTAGCGGGATAGAAGAGACCCAGTACTTC.

This clone was picked up one time. The J gene is TRBJ1-2, the V gene TRBV18; D call uncertain. The CDR3 has 12 amino acids. Trimming removed 3 bases from V and 8 bases from J, with 10 bases in between. The germline gives CDR1 KGHSH, CDR2 LQKENI. The CDR3 reads CASSPYGGGYTF. In DNA, the CDR3 is TGTGCCAGCTCACCTTATGGTGGCGGCTACACCTTC.

V usage is TRBV7-9 and J usage is TRBJ1-2; 10 bases map to TRBD1. J lost 0 bases, V lost 4 bases, and 5 bases had no gene match. CDR1 SEHNR and CDR2 FQNEAQ come from the germline V gene (reference sequence). The CDR3 is 16 residues long. CDR3: CASSSRQGATNYGYTF. CDR3 in DNA: TGTGCCAGCAGCTCTCGACAGGGGGCCACTAACTATGGCTACACCTTC.

The chain uses TRBV12-5 and TRBJ2-6, with D possibly TRBD1 on 6 matching bases. Trimming took 4 bases from V and 4 from J, leaving 17 bases between them. CDR3 length equals 17 residues. CDR1 is LGHNT and CDR2 is FRNRAP in the germline V gene. The CDR3 region has the DNA TGTGCTAGTGGTTCCCGAGGGGGTAAGGCCGGGGCCAACGTCCTGACTTTC. It yields the protein CASGSRGGKAGANVLTF.

This sequence joins TRBV7-2 and TRBJ2-4, with 11 bases matching TRBD1. Germline trimming cut 5 bases from V and 0 bases from J; bases unmatched to any gene: 6. CDR1 and CDR2 from the germline V gene are SGHTA and FQGNSA. The CDR3 loop spans 17 amino acids. CDR3 amino acids: CASSPDRGPGAKNIQYF. The DNA for the CDR3 is TGTGCCAGCAGCCCGGACAGGGGGCCGGGAGCCAAAAACATTCAGTACTTC.

This sequence joins TRBV11-3 and TRBJ2-5; 9 bases agree with TRBD2. The CDR3 runs 17 residues. CDR1 and CDR2 (germline): SGHNT, YENEEA. Unmatched junction bases numbered 8, after V lost 1 base and J lost 2 bases. For the CDR3, the DNA is TGTGCCAGCAGCTTAGCGGCCTGGCGGGGGGGGCAAGAGACCCAGTACTTC. Translation: CASSLAAWRGGQETQYF.

V and J are TRBV27 and TRBJ2-2; D perhaps matches TRBD2 (7 bases). Germline loops: CDR1 MNHEY, CDR2 SMNVEV (reference sequence). Trimming stripped 7 bases from V and 6 bases from J, with 18 bases between. The CDR3 spans 15 residues. The CDR3 loop is CASKDRTSAAGELFF. The DNA of the CDR3 is TGTGCCAGCAAGGACAGAACTAGCGCGGCCGGGGAGCTGTTTTTT.

This chain connects TRBV28 to TRBJ1-5; D unresolved. V was shortened by 6 bases and J by 1 base, with 13 bases between the two germline ends. The length of the CDR3 is 15 residues. Germline lookup yields CDR1 MDHEN and CDR2 SYDVKM. The CDR3 bases are TGTGCCAGCAGCCGGGGAGGAAAGAGCAATCAGCCCCAGCATTTT. Protein: CASSRGGKSNQPQHF.

This chain connects TRBV5-5 to TRBJ1-4; TRBD1 aligns across 10 bases. Looked up from germline, CDR1 is SGHKS and CDR2 is YYEKEE (reference sequence). With V trimmed by 4 bases and J by 5 bases, 8 bases remained unmatched. The CDR3 is made up of 16 amino acids. The CDR3 DNA sequence: TGTGCCAGCAGCGGAGAAGGACAGGGGGAAAATGAAAAACTGTTTTTT. This translates into CASSGEGQGENEKLFF.

The rearrangement joins TRBV19 to TRBJ2-7, with 13 bases identical to TRBD2. CDR3 size: 17 residues. The V and J ends lost 4 bases and 3 bases, in that order; junction bases with no gene match: 9. The germline gives CDR1 LNHDA, CDR2 SQIVND (reference sequence). The chain's CDR3 is CASSTGLAGIAGYEQYF. Written as DNA, the CDR3 is TGTGCCAGTAGTACGGGACTAGCGGGGATCGCGGGCTACGAGCAGTACTTC.

The gene calls are TRBV9 and TRBJ1-6; a weak D match, TRBD1 (5 bases). The germline gives CDR1 SGDLS, CDR2 YYNGEE. There are 17 residues in the CDR3. The V gene lost 4 bases and the J gene lost 6 bases, with 20 bases spanning the gap. The CDR3 reads CASSPRARGGVNSPLHF. The CDR3 coding sequence is TGTGCCAGCAGCCCCCGCGCGCGGGGGGGAGTTAATTCACCCCTCCACTTT.

As concerns this clone: The sample has other DNA sequences that encode this CDR3 too. The chain employs TRBV29-1 and TRBJ2-5; no clear D gene. V was pared by 3 bases and J by 1 base, with 6 bases between. The CDR3 extends over 12 amino acids. CDR1 SQVTM and CDR2 ANQGSEA come from the germline V gene. CDR3: CSVDSLQETQYF. In DNA, the CDR3 is TGCAGCGTTGACAGTCTCCAAGAGACCCAGTACTTC.

The chain has TRBV7-9 and TRBJ1-1; possibly TRBD1 for D (5 bases). The CDR3 spans 13 residues. CDR1 SEHNR and CDR2 FQNEAQ come from the germline V gene (reference sequence). Trimming removed 1 base from V and 6 bases from J, with 9 bases in between. CDR3 loop: CASSLEGEAEAFF. In nucleotides, the CDR3 is TGTGCCAGCAGCTTAGAAGGGGAGGCTGAAGCTTTCTTT. Supplemented by reference TRBV7-9 and TRBJ1-1, the full variable domain reads DTGVSQNPRHKITKRGQNVTFRCDPISEHNRLYWYRQTLGQGPEFLTYFQNEAQLEKSRLLSDRFSAERPKGSFSTLEIQRTEQGDSAMYLCASSLEGEAEAFFGQGTRLTVV.

The chain links TRBV19 to TRBJ1-6; no clear D gene. The V end was cut by 7 bases, the J end by 0 bases, with 10 bases between. Germline V CDR1 and CDR2: LNHDA, SQIVND (reference sequence). CDR3 size: 15 residues. CDR3 in amino acids: CASKVDFSYNSPLHF. The CDR3 DNA reads TGTGCCAGTAAAGTGGACTTCTCCTATAATTCACCCCTCCACTTT.

V gene TRBV6-2 or TRBV6-3 combines with J gene TRBJ1-1; D gene uncertain. Germline CDR1 reads MNHEY; CDR2 reads SVGEGT. There are 12 residues in the CDR3. Deletions cut 0 bases from V and 7 bases from J, with 6 bases between. The CDR3 nucleotides are TGTGCCAGCAGTTACTCTGGCAGTGAAGCTTTCTTT. Protein: CASSYSGSEAFF.

The chain joins TRBV2 to TRBJ2-6; 9 nucleotides align to TRBD1. J lost 0 bases, V lost 7 bases, and 7 bases had no gene match. Germline CDR1 is SNHLY and CDR2 is FYNNEI. There are 17 residues in the CDR3. The CDR3 DNA reads TGTGCCAGCAACCGGGACAGGGTAGACTCTGGGGCCAACGTCCTGACTTTC. Its protein is CASNRDRVDSGANVLTF. The variable domain in full, completed from reference TRBV2 and TRBJ2-6, reads EPEVTQTPSHQVTQMGQEVILRCVPISNHLYFYWYRQILGQKVEFLVSFYNNEISEKSEIFDDQFSVERPDGSNFTLKIRSTKLEDSAMYFCASNRDRVDSGANVLTFGAGSRLTVL.

The chain employs TRBV7-9 and TRBJ2-3; D is perhaps TRBD2 (5 bases). The CDR3 length is 17 residues. Trimming shortened V by 5 bases and J by 0 bases, and 18 bases separated the two germline ends. From germline, CDR1 is SEHNR and CDR2 FQNEAQ (reference sequence). Here the CDR3 DNA reads TGTGCCAGCAGCCGAGGGTGGACTGCCGAAAGCACAGATACGCAGTATTTT. Translating gives CASSRGWTAESTDTQYF.

This clone has a single count. The chain uses TRBV6-5 and TRBJ1-5; TRBD1 matches at 7 bases. V lost 6 bases, J lost 2 bases, and 7 bases stayed unmatched. This CDR3 is 15 amino acids long. Germline V gene sequence: CDR1 MNHEY, CDR2 SVGAGI. CDR3 loop: CASSADRAGNQPQHF. CDR3 coding DNA: TGTGCCAGCAGCGCCGACAGGGCTGGCAATCAGCCCCAGCATTTT.